The 13 T cell receptor beta chains below all came from one sample that was sequenced in a study of radiotherapy plus CTLA-4 blockade in lung cancer. Here immunoSEQ multiplex PCR was the method, and the copy in TCRdb shows in-frame clones only, minus some. The sample yields tens of thousands of clones, around 80% seen once. The sample was peripheral blood, taken from a patient treated with radiotherapy plus ipilimumab. These receptors originate from a human donor with non-small cell lung cancer who had a complete response to radiotherapy plus ipilimumab.

The rearrangement uses TRBV5-4 and TRBJ2-1; TRBD2 matches at 13 bases. The CDR3 is made up of 16 amino acids. J lost 8 bases, V lost 2 bases, and 7 bases had no gene match. Germline lookup yields CDR1 SGHNT and CDR2 YYREEE (reference sequence). This chain's CDR3 is CASSLRTSGSTHEQFF. CDR3 nucleotides: TGTGCCAGCAGCTTACGGACTAGCGGGAGTACTCATGAGCAGTTCTTC.

This chain links TRBV5-5 with TRBJ1-2, with TRBD1 matching over 7 bases. CDR1 SGHKS and CDR2 YYEKEE come from the germline V gene (reference sequence). V dropped 4 bases and J dropped 0; count of bases not matched to a gene: 6. The CDR3 consists of 15 residues. The chain's CDR3 is CASSPGDRANYGYTF. The CDR3 coding sequence is TGTGCCAGCAGCCCCGGAGACAGGGCTAACTATGGCTACACCTTC.

This clone was observed a few times. V gene TRBV5-5 combines with J gene TRBJ1-2, with D possibly TRBD1 on 6 matching bases. The length of the CDR3 is 14 residues. Germline V lookup: CDR1 SGHKS, CDR2 YYEKEE (reference sequence). V was pared by 1 base and J by 3 bases, with 10 bases between. The CDR3 DNA sequence: TGTGCCAGCAGCTTGACGGCAGGGGACTATGGCTACACCTTC. This translates into CASSLTAGDYGYTF.

The chain carries TRBV5-1 and TRBJ2-3, with a tentative D call TRBD1 (6 bases). V lost 7 bases to trimming and J lost 4 bases, with 16 bases between them. There are 14 residues in the CDR3. CDR1 SGHRS and CDR2 YFSETQ come from the germline V gene. CDR3 DNA sequence: TGCGCCAGCGGTCGGGACATCGGGGCAGATACGCAGTATTTT. Translating gives CASGRDIGADTQYF.

This chain joins TRBV10-3 and TRBJ2-3, with TRBD2 matching over 8 bases. The CDR3 runs to 14 residues. Germline-derived CDR1 and CDR2 are ENHRY and SYGVKD. V shed 6 bases and J 6 bases; nucleotides not matched to a gene: 8. CDR3: CAISGAGEGDTQYF. Here the CDR3 DNA reads TGTGCCATCAGCGGAGCGGGAGAGGGTGATACGCAGTATTTT.

The chain carries TRBV4-3 and TRBJ2-3; D is unresolved. V was trimmed by 1 base and J by 2 bases, leaving 10 bases between them. CDR1 is LGHNA and CDR2 is YSLEER in the germline V gene. The CDR3 sequence is 15 residues long. The CDR3 loop is CASSQGGSITDTQYF. The CDR3 DNA reads TGCGCCAGCAGCCAAGGCGGCAGCATCACAGATACGCAGTATTTT.

This chain links TRBV25-1 with TRBJ2-3, with 10 bases aligning to TRBD2. The V gene's germline CDR1 is MGHDK and CDR2 SYGVNS. The CDR3 has 15 residues. Unmatched junction bases numbered 6, after V lost 6 bases and J lost 3 bases. CDR3 sequence (DNA): TGTGCCAGCAGCGCACTAGCGGGAAGAACAGATACGCAGTATTTT. Protein sequence: CASSALAGRTDTQYF.

This clone was seen a few times. This sequence joins TRBV9 and TRBJ2-5; TRBD1 aligns across 9 bases. The V and J ends lost 0 bases and 4 bases, in that order; junction bases with no gene match: 4. Germline V gene lookup returns CDR1 SGDLS and CDR2 YYNGEE. The length of the CDR3 is 15 residues. The CDR3 region has the DNA TGTGCCAGCAGCGTAGAGGGGACAGGGCCAGAGACCCAGTACTTC. It specifies CASSVEGTGPETQYF. Variable domain in full (rest from reference TRBV9 and TRBJ2-5): DSGVTQTPKHLITATGQRVTLRCSPRSGDLSVYWYQQSLDQGLQFLIQYYNGEERAKGNILERFSAQQFPDLHSELNLSSLELGDSALYFCASSVEGTGPETQYFGPGTRLLVL.

This clone was seen just once. This chain uses TRBV7-2 with TRBJ1-4; D unresolved. The CDR3 has 13 residues. V lost 4 bases and J lost 7, with 10 bases in between. The germline V gene has CDR1 SGHTA and CDR2 FQGNSA. CDR3 coding DNA: TGTGCCAGCAGCTCCAACAGCTTTGAAAAACTGTTTTTT. Encoded protein: CASSSNSFEKLFF.

This clone was observed a few times. The chain links TRBV18 to TRBJ2-7; the D gene is possibly TRBD1 (6 bases). This CDR3 is 14 amino acids long. Trimming took 2 bases from V and 5 from J, leaving 13 bases between them. Germline V gene sequence: CDR1 KGHSH, CDR2 LQKENI. CDR3 loop: CASSPGGSLDEQYF. The CDR3 DNA follows: TGTGCCAGCTCACCAGGGGGCTCTCTCGACGAGCAGTACTTC.

CDR3 bases: TGCGCCAGCAGCCAAGTGGTCCTCACTGAAGCTTTCTTT. Translation: CASSQVVLTEAFF. This chain connects TRBV4-1 to TRBJ1-1; D unclear. Trimming stripped 1 base from V and 4 bases from J, with 7 bases between. This CDR3 is built from 13 residues. Looked up from germline, CDR1 is MGHRA and CDR2 is YSYEKL.

About this clone: Relative to the germline gene, one junction end is altered; a read error may explain this. The CDR3 DNA reads as TGTGCCGGCAGCCTAGAGGGCAGGGTGGGCACTGAAGCTTTCTTT. It translates to CAGSLEGRVGTEAFF. The chain uses TRBV6-1 and TRBJ1-1, with D possibly matching TRBD1 (5 bases). This CDR3 has 15 residues. Germline-derived CDR1 and CDR2 are MNHNS and SASEGT.

The chain carries TRBV28 and TRBJ2-3, with 15 nucleotides matching TRBD2. The CDR3 totals 16 residues. V shed 4 bases, J shed 7 bases, and the junction held 6 bases outside the gene matches. Germline V gene lookup returns CDR1 MDHEN and CDR2 SYDVKM. The CDR3 is CASSSGTSGRRNTQYF. The DNA of the CDR3 is TGTGCCAGCAGTTCCGGGACTAGCGGGAGGAGGAATACGCAGTATTTT.